This passage covers 30 T cell receptor beta chains from one sample sequenced in a study of cytomegalovirus exposure and HLA in healthy donors. Vbeta (60) and Jbeta (13) primers were used in the PCR. Repertoires were generated with immunoSEQ multiplex PCR, while TCRdb's copy carries only in-frame clones and drops some. This table holds 300,000 or so clones, just under 85% found once. Source material: PBMCs. The receptors derive from a woman between 40 and 50 years old in good health and CMV-seropositive.

Written as DNA, the CDR3 is TGTGCCAGTAGTATATATGGACAGATGAACACTGAAGCTTTCTTT. Encoded protein: CASSIYGQMNTEAFF. The V gene is TRBV19, the J gene TRBJ1-1; D possibly corresponds to TRBD1 (6 bases). CDR1 and CDR2 (germline): LNHDA, SQIVND (reference sequence). The CDR3 sequence is 15 residues long. V was pared by 2 bases and J by 0 bases, with 10 bases between.

V usage is TRBV7-8 and J usage is TRBJ1-4, with 9 bases lining up with TRBD1. The CDR3 spans 14 residues. V was pared by 2 bases and J by 8 bases, with 3 bases of the junction left unmatched. From germline, CDR1 is SGHVS and CDR2 FQNEAQ. Written as DNA, the CDR3 is TGTGCCAGCAGCTTAAACAGGGGGCAGGAAAAACTGTTTTTT. Its translation: CASSLNRGQEKLFF.

The V and J genes are TRBV6-5 and TRBJ1-5, with 7 nucleotides matching TRBD1. With 4 bases clipped from V and 7 bases from J, the junction kept 10 bases outside the gene matches. The germline V gene has CDR1 MNHEY and CDR2 SVGAGI. The CDR3 extends over 15 amino acids. CDR3 bases: TGTGCCAGCAGTTCGACAGGGTTAGTCAAGCAGCCCCAGCATTTT. It encodes CASSSTGLVKQPQHF.

V gene TRBV29-1 combines with J gene TRBJ1-2, with D unclear. The germline gives CDR1 SQVTM, CDR2 ANQGSEA. V lost 0 bases, J lost 8 bases, and 13 bases lay in between. This CDR3 has 13 amino acids. CDR3 DNA: TGCAGCGTTGAAGATAACCCGGCCGGGGGCTACACCTTC. This gives the protein CSVEDNPAGGYTF.

CDR3 nucleotide sequence: TGTGCCACCAGCAGATCAGATGAGACCCAGTACTTC. It yields the protein CATSRSDETQYF. The chain employs TRBV15 and TRBJ2-5; the D is unclear. Per germline, CDR1 LNHNV and CDR2 YYDKDF (reference sequence). The CDR3 consists of 12 residues. Trimming shortened V by 2 bases and J by 5 bases, and 6 bases separated the two germline ends.

This chain connects TRBV9 to TRBJ2-1; D might be TRBD2 (6 bases). Per the germline V gene, CDR1 is SGDLS and CDR2 is YYNGEE. V was shortened by 3 bases and J by 6 bases, with 16 bases between the two germline ends. The CDR3 has 15 amino acids. The CDR3 coding sequence is TGTGCCAGCAGCGGACAGACTAGGAACGGCAATGAGCAGTTCTTC. Residues: CASSGQTRNGNEQFF.

This chain uses TRBV7-9 with TRBJ1-2, with 7 bases identical to TRBD1. The CDR3 consists of 14 residues. The J segment lost 13 bases and the V segment lost 0 bases, leaving 11 bases of the junction unmatched. Germline CDR1 reads SEHNR; CDR2 reads FQNEAQ (reference sequence). CDR3 amino acids: CASSLAETRGLGTF. CDR3 bases: TGTGCCAGCAGCTTAGCGGAGACCAGGGGGTTAGGCACCTTC.

This chain uses TRBV18 with TRBJ2-7; TRBD2 agrees at 13 bases. Germline V gene sequence: CDR1 KGHSH, CDR2 LQKENI. The V gene end was trimmed by 3 bases and the J gene end by 5 bases; junction bases not matched to a gene: 10. The CDR3 consists of 17 residues. In DNA, the CDR3 is TGTGCCAGCTCACCGCCGGGACTAGCGGGAACCCTGCACGAGCAGTACTTC. Protein: CASSPPGLAGTLHEQYF.

This chain uses TRBV29-1 with TRBJ1-1; 8 bases match TRBD1. J was trimmed by 3 bases and V by 4 bases; bases with no gene match: 10. CDR1 is SQVTM, CDR2 ANQGSEA, per germline. The CDR3 is made up of 15 amino acids. This CDR3 reads CSVASGRGQYTEAFF. In DNA, the CDR3 is TGCAGCGTTGCATCTGGCAGGGGGCAGTACACTGAAGCTTTCTTT.

This clone appeared a few times. The J gene is TRBJ1-1, the V gene TRBV4-1, with 10 bases fitting TRBD1. The CDR3 is 14 residues long. CDR1 and CDR2 from the germline V gene are MGHRA and YSYEKL. Trimming took 3 bases from V and 3 from J; bases not matched to a gene: 1. The CDR3 DNA sequence: TGCGCCAGCAGCCAGGGGACAGGGGACACTGAAGCTTTCTTT. Amino acids: CASSQGTGDTEAFF.

The chain links TRBV30 to TRBJ2-2, with unresolved D. The germline gives CDR1 GTSNPN, CDR2 SVGIG (reference sequence). The V gene lost 0 bases and the J gene lost 0 bases, with 8 bases spanning the gap. This CDR3 is 15 amino acids long. The DNA of the CDR3 is TGTGCCTGGAGTGTAAACAGAGCGAACACCGGGGAGCTGTTTTTT. This encodes CAWSVNRANTGELFF.

CDR3 bases: TGTGCCAGCAGCTTAGGAGAGTACAATGAGCAGTTCTTC. It translates to CASSLGEYNEQFF. The chain links TRBV7-3 to TRBJ2-1; the D is unclear. Germline assignment: CDR1 SGHTA and CDR2 FQGTGA. The V end was cut by 2 bases, the J end by 4 bases, with 6 bases between. This CDR3 contains 13 residues.

The chain links TRBV30 to TRBJ2-1, with 10 positions matching TRBD2. Germline V lookup: CDR1 GTSNPN, CDR2 SVGIG (reference sequence). Unmatched junction bases numbered 8, after V lost 3 bases and J lost 6 bases. The CDR3 contains 15 residues. Here the CDR3 reads CAWRDGTSVINEQFF. The CDR3 nucleotides read TGTGCCTGGAGAGACGGGACTAGCGTAATCAATGAGCAGTTCTTC. Combining the CDR3 with reference TRBV30 and TRBJ2-1 gives the whole variable domain SQTIHQWPATLVQPVGSPLSLECTVEGTSNPNLYWYRQAAGRGLQLLFYSVGIGQISSEVPQNLSASRPQDRQFILSSKKLLLSDSGFYLCAWRDGTSVINEQFFGPGTRLTVL.

This chain links TRBV11-3 with TRBJ1-2, with D maybe TRBD1 (5 bases). The CDR3 loop spans 18 amino acids. Trimming left V 1 base short and J 0 bases short, with 18 bases between. Looked up from germline, CDR1 is SGHNT and CDR2 is YENEEA. CDR3 loop: CASSLVPFMGGTNYGYTF. The CDR3 DNA is TGTGCCAGCAGCTTAGTCCCTTTCATGGGGGGGACTAACTATGGCTACACCTTC. Full variable domain (remainder filled in from reference TRBV11-3 and TRBJ1-2): EAGVVQSPRYKIIEKKQPVAFWCNPISGHNTLYWYLQNLGQGPELLIRYENEEAVDDSQLPKDRFSAERLKGVDSTLKIQPAELGDSAVYLCASSLVPFMGGTNYGYTFGSGTRLTVV.

The chain is built from TRBV7-2 and TRBJ1-2; TRBD1 aligns across 9 bases. The V gene's germline CDR1 is SGHTA and CDR2 FQGNSA. Trimming removed 1 base from V and 0 bases from J; junction bases left unmatched: 6. The CDR3 totals 17 residues. This CDR3 is CASSLGRQGVTNYGYTF. The DNA of the CDR3 is TGTGCCAGCAGCTTAGGGAGACAGGGGGTTACTAACTATGGCTACACCTTC.

The gene calls are TRBV19 and TRBJ2-4; D gene unclear. V was shortened by 2 bases and J by 0 bases, with 11 bases between the two germline ends. Germline V gene sequence: CDR1 LNHDA, CDR2 SQIVND (reference sequence). The CDR3 consists of 16 residues. CDR3 in amino acids: CASSIPGALAKNIQYF. In nucleotides, the CDR3 is TGTGCCAGTAGTATACCCGGAGCCTTAGCCAAAAACATTCAGTACTTC.

This chain connects TRBV27 to TRBJ1-1; TRBD1 matches at 10 bases. CDR3 size: 14 residues. V shed 3 bases and J 4 bases; nucleotides not matched to a gene: 2. The germline gives CDR1 MNHEY, CDR2 SMNVEV (reference sequence). The DNA for the CDR3 is TGTGCCAGCAGTTTGGGGGACAGGGGCACTGAAGCTTTCTTT. Its translation: CASSLGDRGTEAFF.

A few counts support this clone. The chain recombines TRBV5-1 with TRBJ2-1; 9 bases agree with TRBD2. The V gene end was trimmed by 0 bases and the J gene end by 6 bases; junction bases not matched to a gene: 7. The germline V gene has CDR1 SGHRS and CDR2 YFSETQ. The CDR3 length is 16 residues. CDR3 protein: CASSLGGAGGGNEQFF. In DNA form, the CDR3 reads TGCGCCAGCAGCTTGGGTGGGGCGGGGGGGGGCAATGAGCAGTTCTTC. Complete variable domain (other parts from reference TRBV5-1 and TRBJ2-1): KAGVTQTPRYLIKTRGQQVTLSCSPISGHRSVSWYQQTPGQGLQFLFEYFSETQRNKGNFPGRFSGRQFSNSRSEMNVSTLELGDSALYLCASSLGGAGGGNEQFFGPGTRLTVL.

J is TRBJ2-7 and V is TRBV10-1, with 9 bases fitting TRBD2. The CDR3 extends over 15 amino acids. V gave up 9 bases and J gave up 1 base; unmatched junction bases: 10. Germline lookup yields CDR1 WNHNN and CDR2 SYGVQD (reference sequence). Here the CDR3 DNA reads TGCGCCAGACCCCTAGATAGCGGGAGTTCCTACGAGCAGTACTTC. As protein: CARPLDSGSSYEQYF.

This rearrangement joins TRBV9 to TRBJ2-3; D gene uncertain. Trimming shortened V by 3 bases and J by 1 base, and 12 bases separated the two germline ends. This CDR3 has 15 amino acids. The V gene's germline CDR1 is SGDLS and CDR2 YYNGEE. The CDR3 DNA is TGTGCCAGCAGCGACGGCCAGGCCCGCACAGATACGCAGTATTTT. Translation: CASSDGQARTDTQYF. Full variable domain (missing parts from reference TRBV9 and TRBJ2-3): DSGVTQTPKHLITATGQRVTLRCSPRSGDLSVYWYQQSLDQGLQFLIQYYNGEERAKGNILERFSAQQFPDLHSELNLSSLELGDSALYFCASSDGQARTDTQYFGPGTRLTVL.

In DNA, the CDR3 is TGCGCCAGCAGCTTGGGACGACAGGGGTATGGAAACACCATATATTTT. Encoded protein: CASSLGRQGYGNTIYF. This chain uses TRBV5-1 with TRBJ1-3, with TRBD1 identical over 8 bases. Per the germline V gene, CDR1 is SGHRS and CDR2 is YFSETQ. The CDR3 length is 16 residues. Trimming at V came to 0 bases and at J to 3 bases, leaving 5 bases not matched to a gene.

The rearrangement uses TRBV29-1 and TRBJ2-2; perhaps TRBD1 as D (5 bases). Trimming cost V 6 bases and J 2 bases, with 10 bases left between them. The germline gives CDR1 SQVTM, CDR2 ANQGSEA. This CDR3 spans 13 amino acids. The CDR3 spells CSVYQGNTGELFF. The CDR3 nucleotides are TGCAGCGTGTATCAGGGTAACACCGGGGAGCTGTTTTTT.

The chain uses TRBV28 and TRBJ2-7; 9 nucleotides agree with TRBD1. This CDR3 is 15 amino acids long. The V gene's germline CDR1 is MDHEN and CDR2 SYDVKM. V shed 6 bases, J shed 3 bases, and the junction held 9 bases outside the gene matches. The CDR3 here is CASSSYGTGFYEQYF. CDR3 nucleotides: TGTGCCAGCAGCTCCTACGGGACAGGGTTCTACGAGCAGTACTTC.

This rearrangement joins TRBV30 to TRBJ2-5; no clear D. Trimming stripped 0 bases from V and 7 bases from J, with 12 bases between. In germline, CDR1 is GTSNPN, CDR2 SVGIG (reference sequence). The CDR3 is 13 amino acids. CDR3 DNA: TGTGCCTGGAGTGTACTGCAATTCGGGACCCAGTACTTC. It is translated as CAWSVLQFGTQYF.

The rearrangement joins TRBV2 to TRBJ2-1; 8 nucleotides match TRBD2. The length of the CDR3 is 15 residues. Germline loops: CDR1 SNHLY, CDR2 FYNNEI. Trimming removed 4 bases from V and 7 bases from J; junction bases left unmatched: 9. CDR3 region: CASSGASGSGNEQFF. The CDR3, as DNA: TGTGCCAGCAGTGGAGCCAGCGGGAGTGGGAATGAGCAGTTCTTC.

CDR3 residues: CASSETGVQETQYF. CDR3 DNA sequence: TGTGCCAGCAGCGAAACCGGGGTGCAAGAGACCCAGTACTTC. The J gene is TRBJ2-5, the V gene TRBV4-2, with D possibly TRBD2 on 5 matching bases. This CDR3 contains 14 residues. V was trimmed by 5 bases and J by 2 bases, leaving 12 bases between them. Per the germline V gene, CDR1 is LGHNA and CDR2 is YNFKEQ.

V and J are TRBV28 and TRBJ1-2; possible D gene TRBD1, 6 bases. The CDR3 is 15 residues long. With 2 bases removed from V and 4 bases from J, the gap between germline ends came to 14 bases. The germline gives CDR1 MDHEN, CDR2 SYDVKM. For the CDR3, the DNA is TGTGCCAGCAGTTTAGGCACGGGGGGCGCCTATGGCTACACCTTC. Its protein is CASSLGTGGAYGYTF.

This chain joins TRBV28 and TRBJ1-4; D perhaps matches TRBD1 (6 bases). Germline values: CDR1 MDHEN, CDR2 SYDVKM. Between the trimmed V and J ends, which lost 4 bases and 5 bases, there was a span of 11 bases. This CDR3 is built from 14 residues. The CDR3 loop reads CASSYWQGNEKLFF. In nucleotides, the CDR3 is TGTGCCAGCAGTTACTGGCAGGGGAATGAAAAACTGTTTTTT.

The J gene is TRBJ2-2, the V gene TRBV6-1; 12 nucleotides line up with TRBD2. V shed 3 bases and J 5 bases; nucleotides not matched to a gene: 4. CDR3 length equals 16 residues. The germline V gene has CDR1 MNHNS and CDR2 SASEGT. The CDR3 sequence is CASSDLGLAGTGELFF. In DNA, the CDR3 is TGTGCCAGCAGTGATCTCGGACTAGCGGGAACCGGGGAGCTGTTTTTT.

V usage is TRBV7-9 and J usage is TRBJ1-1; maybe TRBD1 (6 bases). The CDR3 covers 13 residues. V was clipped by 7 bases and J by 4 bases, with 13 bases between them. Germline-derived CDR1 and CDR2 are SEHNR and FQNEAQ (reference sequence). The CDR3 sequence is CASIEQGPTEAFF. The CDR3 region has the DNA TGTGCCAGCATAGAGCAGGGGCCCACTGAAGCTTTCTTT.